Following are 27 T cell receptor beta chains from one sample sequenced in a study of CD8 T cells in Susac syndrome. Reverse transcription of roughly 0.5 to 1 ug RNA was carried out with random hexamers. TCRdb re-derived calls from the immunoSEQ multiplex PCR reads in MiXCR, one entry per CDR3 protein. The sample consists of hundreds of thousands of distinct CDR3 sequences, nearly 97% of them appearing once. Sequenced: CD4+ T cells from PBMCs. The source is a human donor with multiple sclerosis.

V gene TRBV27 combines with J gene TRBJ1-4; unclear D gene. CDR1 MNHEY and CDR2 SMNVEV come from the germline V gene (reference sequence). The CDR3 consists of 12 residues. V was trimmed by 5 bases and J by 3 bases, leaving 4 bases between them. The CDR3 loop reads CASSAPNEKLFF. In DNA form, the CDR3 reads TGTGCCAGCAGTGCACCTAATGAAAAACTGTTTTTT.

This clonotype was seen only once. J is TRBJ2-5 and V is TRBV20-1, with 8 bases that match TRBD2. This CDR3 has 14 amino acids. Germline CDR1 DFQATT, CDR2 SNEGSKA (reference sequence). V shed 4 bases, J shed 1 base, and the junction held 5 bases outside the gene matches. This CDR3 is CSATKAGAQETQYF. In DNA form, the CDR3 reads TGCAGTGCTACGAAAGCGGGGGCCCAAGAGACCCAGTACTTC.

V and J are TRBV9 and TRBJ2-7; 10 bases align to TRBD1. The germline CDR1 and CDR2 sequences are SGDLS and YYNGEE. V shed 0 bases and J 6 bases; nucleotides not matched to a gene: 12. The CDR3 length is 17 residues. The CDR3 region is CASSVGSGGTGVSEQYF. CDR3 sequence (DNA): TGTGCCAGCAGCGTAGGTAGCGGTGGGACAGGGGTCAGCGAGCAGTACTTC.

The chain couples TRBV20-1 to TRBJ2-3, with TRBD2 matching 7 bases. J gave up 5 bases and V 4 bases, and 12 bases lay outside the gene matches. Germline CDR1 reads DFQATT; CDR2 reads SNEGSKA (reference sequence). There are 15 residues in the CDR3. For the CDR3, the DNA is TGCAGTGCTACGACCGGGACTATGGACCTAGATACGCAGTATTTT. Translation gives CSATTGTMDLDTQYF.

The J gene is TRBJ1-1, the V gene TRBV30; D is unclear. This CDR3 is 13 amino acids long. Trimming cost V 0 bases and J 4 bases, with 9 bases left between them. The germline CDR1 and CDR2 sequences are GTSNPN and SVGIG (reference sequence). This chain's CDR3 is CAWSVAVGTEAFF. Written as DNA, the CDR3 is TGTGCCTGGAGTGTGGCGGTGGGCACTGAAGCTTTCTTT.

The rearrangement uses TRBV27 and TRBJ1-1; D is possibly TRBD1 (5 bases). CDR3 length: 13 amino acids. CDR1 and CDR2 from the germline V gene are MNHEY and SMNVEV (reference sequence). V lost 5 bases and J 5 bases, leaving 12 bases between the germline ends. CDR3 sequence (DNA): TGTGCCAGCAGTCCGGAGGGGAGGACTGAAGCTTTCTTT. It specifies CASSPEGRTEAFF.

The chain combines TRBV7-2 with TRBJ2-3; TRBD2 might be the D (6 bases). The germline V gene encodes CDR1 SGHTA and CDR2 FQGNSA. CDR3 length: 16 amino acids. V lost 1 base, J lost 3 bases, and 14 bases lay in between. CDR3 bases: TGTGCCAGCAGCTTAGGGGGCCTTAGCGGTACAGATACGCAGTATTTT. It translates to CASSLGGLSGTDTQYF. The full variable domain, with the rest looked up from reference TRBV7-2 and TRBJ2-3, is GAGVSQSPSNKVTEKGKDVELRCDPISGHTALYWYRQSLGQGLEFLIYFQGNSAPDKSGLPSDRFSAERTGGSVSTLTIQRTQQEDSAVYLCASSLGGLSGTDTQYFGPGTRLTVL.

The chain combines TRBV20-1 with TRBJ1-1, with 7 bases aligning to TRBD1. The CDR3 runs 12 residues. V lost 6 bases to trimming and J lost 7 bases; unmatched junction nucleotides: 8. Germline V gene sequence: CDR1 DFQATT, CDR2 SNEGSKA (reference sequence). This chain's CDR3 is CSATGEAGEAFF. DNA of the CDR3: TGCAGTGCCACAGGGGAAGCTGGTGAAGCTTTCTTT.

The gene calls are TRBV15 and TRBJ1-2; the D is unclear. V lost 0 bases to trimming and J lost 8 bases, with 19 bases between them. This CDR3 is 16 amino acids long. Germline V gives CDR1 LNHNV, CDR2 YYDKDF (reference sequence). The CDR3 here is CATSREGVTIVSGYTF. The CDR3 bases are TGTGCCACCAGCAGAGAAGGAGTAACAATCGTCTCGGGCTACACCTTC. Using reference TRBV15 and TRBJ1-2 for the parts outside the CDR3, the full variable domain is DAMVIQNPRYQVTQFGKPVTLSCSQTLNHNVMYWYQQKSSQAPKLLFHYYDKDFNNEADTPDNFQSRRPNTSFCFLDIRSPGLGDTAMYLCATSREGVTIVSGYTFGSGTRLTVV.

The rearrangement links TRBV30 to TRBJ2-1; D is possibly TRBD1 or TRBD2 (5 bases each). CDR3 length equals 13 residues. CDR1 and CDR2 from the germline V gene are GTSNPN and SVGIG (reference sequence). The ends were cut back, 5 bases at V and 0 bases at J, with 8 bases in the middle. The CDR3 coding sequence is TGTGCCTGGGCAGGGAGCTCCTACAATGAGCAGTTCTTC. Residues: CAWAGSSYNEQFF.

The chain joins TRBV7-9 to TRBJ1-2; no firm D call. This CDR3 contains 14 residues. V gave up 1 base and J gave up 5 bases, with 11 bases separating them. CDR1 and CDR2 (germline): SEHNR, FQNEAQ (reference sequence). CDR3 nucleotide sequence: TGTGCCAGCAGCTTAGATGGAGGGATTTATGGCTACACCTTC. This encodes CASSLDGGIYGYTF.

The chain couples TRBV12-3 or TRBV12-4 to TRBJ2-7, with TRBD2 matching over 14 bases. J was trimmed by 6 bases and V by 6 bases; bases with no gene match: 4. There are 14 residues in the CDR3. The DNA for the CDR3 is TGTGCCAGCAGGGGGACTAGCGGGAGTCTCGAGCAGTACTTC. Its protein is CASRGTSGSLEQYF.

The rearrangement joins TRBV9 to TRBJ2-3; 8 nucleotides line up with TRBD1. CDR1 is SGDLS, CDR2 YYNGEE, per germline. This CDR3 region has 15 residues. The junction had 8 bases not matched to a gene; V was cut back by 3 bases and J by 5 bases. The CDR3 nucleotides are TGTGCCAGCAGCGCAAGAGGACAGGGCGAAGATACGCAGTATTTT. Its translation is CASSARGQGEDTQYF.

J is TRBJ1-5 and V is TRBV12-3 or TRBV12-4; unclear D gene. This CDR3 is 13 amino acids long. The V end lost 3 bases, the J end lost 5 bases, and 8 bases lay between the germline ends. This chain's CDR3 is CASSLSFYQPQHF. In DNA form, the CDR3 reads TGTGCCAGCAGTTTGTCCTTTTATCAGCCCCAGCATTTT.

V and J are TRBV12-3 or TRBV12-4 and TRBJ2-1; TRBD1 agrees at 8 bases. V gave up 8 bases and J gave up 8 bases; unmatched junction bases: 14. There are 15 residues in the CDR3. CDR3 sequence reads: CASGNRDRSVYEQFF. CDR3 coding DNA: TGTGCCAGCGGGAACCGGGACAGGAGCGTTTATGAGCAGTTCTTC.

The V and J genes are TRBV5-1 and TRBJ2-6, with 7 positions matching TRBD1. Germline CDR1 is SGHRS and CDR2 is YFSETQ. V trimming: 1 base; J trimming: 2 bases; junction bases outside the gene matches: 9. There are 18 residues in the CDR3. The CDR3 loop reads CASSLLVGGIAGANVLTF. CDR3 nucleotides: TGCGCCAGCAGCTTGTTGGTAGGGGGCATTGCTGGGGCCAACGTCCTGACTTTC.

The chain is built from TRBV7-3 and TRBJ2-7, with unresolved D. V was trimmed by 4 bases and J by 2 bases, leaving 6 bases between them. This CDR3 has 12 residues. Per germline, CDR1 SGHTA and CDR2 FQGTGA. The CDR3 nucleotides read TGTGCCAGCAGCTCGACCACCTACGAGCAGTACTTC. Residues: CASSSTTYEQYF. Together with reference TRBV7-3 and TRBJ2-7, the CDR3 gives the full variable domain: GAGVSQTPSNKVTEKGKYVELRCDPISGHTALYWYRQSLGQGPEFLIYFQGTGAADDSGLPNDRFFAVRPEGSVSTLKIQRTERGDSAVYLCASSSTTYEQYFGPGTRLTVT.

The V gene is TRBV3-1, the J gene TRBJ2-2, with D uncertain. V was pared by 2 bases and J by 6 bases, with 10 bases between. Germline V gene sequence: CDR1 LGHDT, CDR2 YNNKEL (reference sequence). CDR3 length: 14 amino acids. The CDR3 DNA follows: TGTGCCAGCAGCCAAAGAGGTGCCTCCGGGGAGCTGTTTTTT. Translating gives CASSQRGASGELFF.

This chain joins TRBV29-1 and TRBJ2-1, with D possibly being TRBD1 or TRBD2 (5 bases each). The CDR3 covers 14 residues. V lost 2 bases and J 7 bases, leaving 15 bases between the germline ends. Looked up from germline, CDR1 is SQVTM and CDR2 is ANQGSEA. CDR3 sequence (DNA): TGCAGCGTTGAATCCCCCCCCGAGGGGAATGAGCAGTTCTTC. This encodes CSVESPPEGNEQFF.

The V gene is TRBV27, the J gene TRBJ1-2, with D possibly TRBD1 on 5 matching bases. The CDR3 is made up of 13 amino acids. Looked up from germline, CDR1 is MNHEY and CDR2 is SMNVEV (reference sequence). The CDR3 DNA is TGTGCTACACAAGGGCTCGGAGGGGCTCGCTACACCTTC. Amino acid sequence: CATQGLGGARYTF.

The V gene is TRBV12-3 or TRBV12-4, the J gene TRBJ2-1; D ambiguous. The CDR3 runs 13 residues. Trimming left V 2 bases short and J 7 bases short, with 9 bases between. CDR3 DNA sequence: TGTGCCAGCAGTTTAAGGGAAGGAAATGAGCAGTTCTTC. It translates to CASSLREGNEQFF.

The chain joins TRBV28 to TRBJ2-1, with 8 bases matching TRBD2. The V gene's germline CDR1 is MDHEN and CDR2 SYDVKM. CDR3 length equals 12 residues. V lost 7 bases and J lost 8; bases outside the gene matches: 4. For the CDR3, the DNA is TGTGCCAGCAACGACGGGAGGGATGAGCAGTTCTTC. Protein product: CASNDGRDEQFF.

The V gene is TRBV12-3 or TRBV12-4, the J gene TRBJ2-1; TRBD1 aligns across 7 bases. V shed 5 bases and J 13 bases; nucleotides not matched to a gene: 11. The CDR3 is 13 amino acids. The CDR3 spells CASSPETGALQFF. CDR3 bases: TGTGCCAGCAGTCCAGAAACAGGGGCTCTACAGTTCTTC.

The chain couples TRBV20-1 to TRBJ2-1; possibly TRBD2 for D (5 bases). The germline V and J ends were trimmed by 6 bases and 5 bases, with 11 bases remaining between them. Germline-derived CDR1 and CDR2 are DFQATT and SNEGSKA (reference sequence). This CDR3 contains 12 residues. CDR3 residues: CSATRVDNEQFF. The CDR3 DNA follows: TGCAGTGCCACGAGGGTGGACAATGAGCAGTTCTTC.

V and J are TRBV30 and TRBJ2-7; D gene unclear. Trimming removed 6 bases from V and 3 bases from J, with 12 bases in between. The CDR3 is made up of 12 amino acids. Germline-derived CDR1 and CDR2 are GTSNPN and SVGIG (reference sequence). In DNA, the CDR3 is TGTGCCTGCCGACCGAACCTCTACGAGCAGTACTTC. Translated: CACRPNLYEQYF.

V usage is TRBV7-9 and J usage is TRBJ2-1; maybe TRBD2 (5 bases). Germline loops: CDR1 SEHNR, CDR2 FQNEAQ (reference sequence). This CDR3 spans 16 amino acids. Trimming left V 2 bases short and J 0 bases short, with 11 bases between. CDR3 protein: CASSLFREHSYNEQFF. CDR3 in DNA: TGTGCCAGCAGCTTATTTAGGGAGCACTCCTACAATGAGCAGTTCTTC.

This clonotype is a singleton in its sample. V gene TRBV7-9 combines with J gene TRBJ1-5; 8 bases are a match to TRBD1. V dropped 4 bases and J dropped 2; count of bases not matched to a gene: 1. CDR3 length: 14 residues. Germline V lookup: CDR1 SEHNR, CDR2 FQNEAQ (reference sequence). Written as DNA, the CDR3 is TGTGCCAGCAGCTCGGGACAGGGCAATCAGCCCCAGCATTTT. It specifies CASSSGQGNQPQHF.